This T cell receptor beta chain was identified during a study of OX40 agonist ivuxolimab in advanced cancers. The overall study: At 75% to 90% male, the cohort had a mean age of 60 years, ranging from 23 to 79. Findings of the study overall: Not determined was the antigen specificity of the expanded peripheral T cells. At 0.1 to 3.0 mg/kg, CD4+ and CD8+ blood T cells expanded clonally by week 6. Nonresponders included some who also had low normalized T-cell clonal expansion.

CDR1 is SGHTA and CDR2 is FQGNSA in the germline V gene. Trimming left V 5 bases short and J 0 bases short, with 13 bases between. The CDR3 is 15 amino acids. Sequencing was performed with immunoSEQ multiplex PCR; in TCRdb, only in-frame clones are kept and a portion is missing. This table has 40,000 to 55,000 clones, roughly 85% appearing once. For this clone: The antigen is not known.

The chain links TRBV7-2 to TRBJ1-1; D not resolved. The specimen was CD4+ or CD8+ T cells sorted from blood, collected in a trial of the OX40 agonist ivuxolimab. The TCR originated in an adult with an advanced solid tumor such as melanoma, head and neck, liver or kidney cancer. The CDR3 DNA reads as TGTGCCAGCAGCCTTGGGTATTTCGTGAACACTGAAGCTTTCTTT. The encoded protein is CASSLGYFVNTEAFF.